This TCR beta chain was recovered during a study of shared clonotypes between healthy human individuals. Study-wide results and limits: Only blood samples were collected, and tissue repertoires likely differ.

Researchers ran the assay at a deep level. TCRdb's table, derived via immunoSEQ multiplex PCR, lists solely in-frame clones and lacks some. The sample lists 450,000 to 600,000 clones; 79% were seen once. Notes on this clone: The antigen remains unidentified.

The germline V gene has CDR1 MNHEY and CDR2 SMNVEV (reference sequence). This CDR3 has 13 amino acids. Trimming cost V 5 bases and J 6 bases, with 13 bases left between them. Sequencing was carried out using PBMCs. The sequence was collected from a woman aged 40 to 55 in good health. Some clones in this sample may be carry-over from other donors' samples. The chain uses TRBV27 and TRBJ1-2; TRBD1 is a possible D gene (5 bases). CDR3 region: CASSPRAWDGYTF. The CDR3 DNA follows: TGTGCCAGCAGTCCCAGGGCTTGGGATGGCTACACCTTC.